The rows below give T cell receptor beta chains drawn from one sample of a study of neurological immune-mediated disorders. A single record per CDR3 protein comes from TCRdb applying MiXCR to the 5' RACE reads. The table shows more than 15,000 distinct CDR3 sequences, with 14% to 15% occurring only once. Specimen: PBMCs. Receptors originate from a man aged 60 to 75 with HTLV-1-associated myelopathy (HAM/TSP). The CDR3 runs from the conserved cysteine through the conserved F or W. Each record gives: clone size, J gene, D gene, V gene, CDR3 protein, CDR3 DNA. The D gene is left open where the match is weak. Where a row states a size, it is once, few, many or the class of an expanded clone; other rows omit it.

medium-sized TRBJ1-6 TRBD1 TRBV20-1 CSARGQASPLHF TGCAGTGCTAGGGGACAGGCGTCACCCCTCCACTTT
many TRBJ2-5 TRBD2 TRBV12-3/TRBV12-4 CASSPGIAGGSQETQYF TGTGCCAGCAGTCCGGGAATAGCGGGGGGGTCCCAAGAGACCCAGTACTTC
many TRBJ2-7 - TRBV27 CASSRFSGYEQYF TGTGCCAGCAGTAGGTTTAGCGGTTACGAGCAGTACTTC
many TRBJ1-2 - TRBV5-1 CASSSAGHTYGYTF TGCGCCAGCAGCTCGGCGGGACATACCTATGGCTACACCTTC
- TRBJ1-2 - TRBV29-1 CSVVEGIYGYTF TGCAGCGTTGTTGAGGGCATCTATGGCTACACCTTC
many TRBJ2-5 TRBD1 TRBV2 CASSTDRGQETQYF TGTGCCAGCAGTACGGACAGGGGGCAAGAGACCCAGTACTTC
many TRBJ2-5 - TRBV3-1 CASSQERRDGETQYF TGTGCCAGCAGCCAAGAGCGTCGGGATGGCGAGACCCAGTACTTC
many TRBJ2-3 - TRBV28 CAATEDSGTDTQYF TGTGCCGCTACTGAGGACAGTGGCACAGATACGCAGTATTTT
few TRBJ2-3 - TRBV5-1 CASSNSGTDTQYF TGCGCCAGCAGCAATTCTGGCACAGATACGCAGTATTTT
many TRBJ1-4 TRBD1 TRBV20-1 CSAIQGAEEKLFF TGCAGTGCTATACAGGGGGCTGAAGAAAAACTGTTTTTT
- TRBJ2-7 TRBD2 TRBV28 CASSSPVAGRVEQYF TGTGCCAGCAGTTCCCCTGTGGCAGGGAGGGTCGAGCAGTACTTC
many TRBJ2-1 - TRBV5-1 CASSLPTLDEQFF TGCGCCAGCAGCTTGCCGACACTGGATGAGCAGTTCTTC
medium-sized TRBJ2-1 - TRBV27 CASRRAGTGNEQFF TGTGCCAGCAGGCGGGCAGGGACCGGCAATGAGCAGTTCTTC
many TRBJ1-1 TRBD1 TRBV5-1 CASRQGPRNTEAFF TGCGCCAGTCGACAGGGGCCAAGGAACACTGAAGCTTTCTTT
many TRBJ2-5 - TRBV29-1 CSVEAPVETQYF TGCAGCGTTGAAGCCCCCGTTGAGACCCAGTACTTC
- TRBJ2-7 - TRBV5-6 CASSFPNEIEQYF TGTGCCAGCAGCTTCCCTAATGAGATCGAGCAGTACTTC
medium-sized TRBJ1-1 - TRBV16 CASSQSTEAFF TGTGCCAGCAGCCAATCGACTGAAGCTTTCTTT
many TRBJ1-5 - TRBV5-1 CASSPNPLGSGNQPQHF TGCGCCAGCAGCCCGAACCCCTTGGGTTCAGGCAATCAGCCCCAGCATTTT
many TRBJ1-2 - TRBV2 CASRSGFGYTF TGTGCCAGCCGTTCGGGTTTCGGCTACACCTTC
many TRBJ1-5 - TRBV12-3/TRBV12-4 CASSQGNSNQPQHF TGTGCCAGCAGCCAAGGGAACAGCAATCAGCCCCAGCATTTT
many TRBJ1-6 - TRBV3-1 CASSQSLGGNSPLHF TGTGCCAGCAGCCAAAGCTTAGGGGGAAATTCACCCCTCCACTTT
medium-sized TRBJ2-3 - TRBV5-1 CASSFKGGGDTQYF TGCGCCAGCAGCTTCAAGGGAGGAGGAGATACGCAGTATTTT
few TRBJ1-2 - TRBV30 CAWTPRGLHGYTF TGTGCCTGGACCCCACGGGGACTCCATGGCTACACCTTC
large TRBJ2-3 - TRBV5-6 CASRPGADTQYF TGTGCCAGCAGACCAGGAGCGGATACGCAGTATTTT
many TRBJ1-2 TRBD1 TRBV6-5 CASSYDGQGHYGYTF TGTGCCAGCAGTTACGACGGACAGGGCCACTATGGCTACACCTTC
many TRBJ2-3 - TRBV19 CASSLGQTDTQYF TGTGCCAGTAGTCTTGGACAGACAGATACGCAGTATTTT
many TRBJ2-7 - TRBV7-2 CASSVPGRIAYEQYF TGTGCCAGCAGCGTTCCAGGGCGGATTGCCTACGAGCAGTACTTC
many TRBJ2-1 TRBD1 TRBV5-1 CASSSGQVGNEQFF TGCGCCAGCAGCTCCGGACAGGTTGGAAATGAGCAGTTCTTC
many TRBJ2-7 - TRBV20-1 CSAREAGLRGEQYF TGCAGTGCTAGAGAAGCAGGGTTAAGGGGCGAGCAGTACTTC
many TRBJ1-5 - TRBV29-1 CSARVGGTNNQPQHF TGCAGCGCCCGAGTTGGGGGTACGAACAATCAGCCCCAGCATTTT
medium-sized TRBJ1-5 TRBD1 TRBV20-1 CSASEQGINQPQHF TGCAGTGCTAGTGAACAGGGGATCAATCAGCCCCAGCATTTT
many TRBJ1-5 - TRBV30 CAWSAGSNQPQHF TGTGCCTGGAGTGCAGGTAGCAATCAGCCCCAGCATTTT
many TRBJ2-7 TRBD2 TRBV20-1 CSGLRTSGASYEQYF TGCAGTGGCCTACGGACTAGCGGGGCCTCCTACGAGCAGTACTTC
medium-sized TRBJ2-1 TRBD2 TRBV20-1 CSVPLAAGKANEQFF TGCAGTGTTCCACTGGCAGCGGGGAAAGCCAATGAGCAGTTCTTC
- TRBJ2-1 - TRBV6-6 CASRGSGTAEQFF TGTGCCAGCAGGGGATCAGGGACGGCTGAGCAGTTCTTC
many TRBJ1-5 - TRBV19 CASSIDQGYSNQPQHF TGTGCCAGTAGTATAGATCAAGGGTATAGCAATCAGCCCCAGCATTTT
many TRBJ2-7 TRBD1 TRBV20-1 CSARLLDRVYEQYF TGCAGTGCTAGACTTTTAGACAGGGTCTACGAGCAGTACTTC
many TRBJ1-1 TRBD1 TRBV5-1 CASSLDGQGKGTEAFF TGCGCCAGCAGCTTGGACGGACAGGGGAAGGGCACTGAAGCTTTCTTT
medium-sized TRBJ2-7 - TRBV5-4 CASSLGANSEQYF TGTGCCAGCAGCTTGGGGGCGAACTCCGAGCAGTACTTC
many TRBJ1-6 - TRBV5-6 CASSPYYEWVRSPLHF TGTGCCAGCAGCCCGTACTATGAGTGGGTTCGGTCACCCCTCCACTTT
- TRBJ2-2 - TRBV2 CASSAYGLAGELFF TGTGCCAGCAGTGCGTACGGGTTAGCCGGGGAGCTGTTTTTT
many TRBJ1-3 - TRBV12-3/TRBV12-4 CASSLGTAGNTIYF TGTGCCAGCAGTTTAGGGACAGCCGGAAACACCATATATTTT
many TRBJ2-7 - TRBV7-9 CASVKGSGVPYEQYF TGTGCCAGCGTGAAAGGGTCTGGAGTACCCTACGAGCAGTACTTC
- TRBJ2-5 - TRBV16 CASSQYSQETQYF TGTGCCAGCAGCCAATACAGCCAAGAGACCCAGTACTTC
- TRBJ2-3 TRBD1 TRBV6-2/TRBV6-3 CTSRSPGGSRDTQYF TGTACCAGCAGGTCCCCAGGGGGATCACGGGATACGCAGTATTTT
many TRBJ2-5 - TRBV7-2 CASSLSLGETQYF TGTGCCAGCAGCTTATCCTTAGGAGAGACCCAGTACTTC
few TRBJ2-5 - TRBV14 CASSQAGTGTQYF TGTGCCAGCAGCCAAGCGGGGACCGGGACCCAGTACTTC
- TRBJ2-2 TRBD1 TRBV7-2 CASSLFRDRGTRELFF TGTGCCAGCAGCTTATTCCGGGACAGGGGCACCAGGGAGCTGTTTTTT
many TRBJ2-5 - TRBV5-1 CASRNQETQYF TGCGCCAGCAGGAACCAAGAGACCCAGTACTTC
many TRBJ2-3 TRBD2 TRBV12-3/TRBV12-4 CASSLALAGTDTQYF TGTGCCAGCAGTTTAGCACTAGCGGGCACAGATACGCAGTATTTT
many TRBJ1-4 - TRBV12-3/TRBV12-4 CASSLGEAHLNEKLFF TGTGCCAGCAGTTTAGGGGAGGCGCACCTTAATGAAAAACTGTTTTTT
many TRBJ1-6 TRBD1 TRBV6-5 CASSYSKQGFYNSPLHF TGTGCCAGCAGTTACTCGAAACAGGGGTTTTATAATTCACCCCTCCACTTT
medium-sized TRBJ1-1 TRBD1 TRBV5-1 CASSFGTGGKNTEAFF TGCGCCAGCAGCTTCGGGACAGGGGGGAAGAACACTGAAGCTTTCTTT
many TRBJ1-5 TRBD1 TRBV5-1 CASSFTTGGNQPQHF TGCGCCAGCAGCTTTACCACAGGGGGAAACCAGCCCCAGCATTTT